Following are 10 T cell receptor beta chains from one sample sequenced in a study of blood T cell repertoires in COVID-19. Assay: immunoSEQ multiplex PCR; the TCRdb copy retains only in-frame clones and omits some. The repertoire includes roughly 250,000 clones, around 89% of them detected once, and roughly 10% sits in the top ten. What was sequenced was PBMCs or T cells enriched from blood (not recorded which). Receptors were obtained from a man aged 40-49 years who had recovered from COVID-19.

This sequence joins TRBV7-9 and TRBJ2-1; TRBD2 matches 12 bases. CDR3 length: 19 residues. Losses at the gene ends were 5 bases for V and 3 bases for J; bases not matched to a gene: 14. CDR1 and CDR2 from the germline V gene are SEHNR and FQNEAQ (reference sequence). CDR3 loop: CASSPSSIGLAGYYNEQFF. In DNA form, the CDR3 reads TGTGCCAGCAGCCCAAGTTCGATTGGACTAGCGGGATACTACAATGAGCAGTTCTTC. The variable domain in full, completed from reference TRBV7-9 and TRBJ2-1, reads DTGVSQNPRHKITKRGQNVTFRCDPISEHNRLYWYRQTLGQGPEFLTYFQNEAQLEKSRLLSDRFSAERPKGSFSTLEIQRTEQGDSAMYLCASSPSSIGLAGYYNEQFFGPGTRLTVL.

The chain couples TRBV18 to TRBJ2-7, with 7 bases that match TRBD1. With V trimmed by 1 base and J by 5 bases, 11 bases remained unmatched. CDR1 KGHSH and CDR2 LQKENI come from the germline V gene. The CDR3 is made up of 16 amino acids. CDR3 nucleotides: TGTGCCAGCTCACCACTTAGGGGGCCAGATATCCACGAGCAGTACTTC. Amino acid sequence: CASSPLRGPDIHEQYF. The full variable domain, its missing parts supplied by reference TRBV18 and TRBJ2-7, is NAGVMQNPRHLVRRRGQEARLRCSPMKGHSHVYWYRQLPEEGLKFMVYLQKENIIDESGMPKERFSAEFPKEGPSILRIQQVVRGDSAAYFCASSPLRGPDIHEQYFGPGTRLTVT.

The genes are TRBV5-4 and TRBJ2-7, with 7 bases aligning to TRBD2. There are 17 residues in the CDR3. After removal of 4 bases from V and 3 bases from J, the junction contained 16 bases not matched to a gene. Looked up from germline, CDR1 is SGHNT and CDR2 is YYREEE (reference sequence). The DNA of the CDR3 is TGTGCCAGCAGCCCGGGGACTACCAGACCGCTAATCTACGAGCAGTACTTC. Translating it yields CASSPGTTRPLIYEQYF.

This rearrangement joins TRBV11-3 to TRBJ2-5; TRBD2 matches at 14 bases. V gave up 1 base and J gave up 5 bases; unmatched junction bases: 3. Germline V gene lookup returns CDR1 SGHNT and CDR2 YENEEA. This CDR3 is 16 amino acids long. The CDR3 nucleotides read TGTGCCAGCAGCTTAGGAGGACTAGCGGGGGGTGAGACCCAGTACTTC. Its protein is CASSLGGLAGGETQYF. Variable domain in full (rest from reference TRBV11-3 and TRBJ2-5): EAGVVQSPRYKIIEKKQPVAFWCNPISGHNTLYWYLQNLGQGPELLIRYENEEAVDDSQLPKDRFSAERLKGVDSTLKIQPAELGDSAVYLCASSLGGLAGGETQYFGPGTRLLVL.

This clone was seen a handful of times. The chain couples TRBV10-3 to TRBJ2-3, with 10 bases matching TRBD1. This CDR3 has 17 residues. Trimming took 6 bases from V and 2 from J; bases not matched to a gene: 11. Germline lookup yields CDR1 ENHRY and CDR2 SYGVKD. Here the CDR3 reads CAIREEPGTGVTDTQYF. CDR3 nucleotide sequence: TGTGCCATCAGAGAAGAACCAGGGACAGGGGTCACAGATACGCAGTATTTT.

This sequence joins TRBV4-3 and TRBJ1-4; D not resolved. CDR3 length: 17 amino acids. Looked up from germline, CDR1 is LGHNA and CDR2 is YSLEER. Trimming shortened V by 0 bases and J by 4 bases, and 15 bases separated the two germline ends. CDR3 nucleotide sequence: TGCGCCAGCAGCCAAGATCTTCGAGGAGGACTTAATGAAAAACTGTTTTTT. Protein sequence: CASSQDLRGGLNEKLFF.

The J gene is TRBJ2-5, the V gene TRBV3-1 (or the pseudogene TRBV3-2); 12 positions agree with TRBD2. V was clipped by 2 bases and J by 7 bases; unmatched bases: 5. The CDR3 loop spans 15 amino acids. CDR1 and CDR2 (germline): LGHDT, YNNKEL (reference sequence). CDR3 region: CASSQRTSGVGTQYF. The CDR3 DNA sequence: TGTGCCAGCAGCCAACGGACTAGCGGGGTCGGGACCCAGTACTTC.

The V and J genes are TRBV6-2 or TRBV6-3 and TRBJ1-2; 9 bases are a match to TRBD1. Germline-derived CDR1 and CDR2 are MNHEY and SVGEGT. CDR3 length equals 14 residues. V shed 2 bases and J 3 bases; nucleotides not matched to a gene: 1. The CDR3 reads CASSYRDRDYGYTF. The CDR3 DNA is TGTGCCAGCAGTTACCGGGACAGGGACTATGGCTACACCTTC.

The chain recombines TRBV13 with TRBJ2-5, with D possibly being TRBD1 (6 bases). Germline-derived CDR1 and CDR2 are PRHDT and FYEKMQ (reference sequence). The V end was cut by 2 bases, the J end by 2 bases, with 24 bases between. This CDR3 comprises 19 residues. The CDR3: CASSLWGHETGPRQETQYF. CDR3 in DNA: TGTGCCAGCAGCTTATGGGGACACGAGACAGGTCCTCGTCAAGAGACCCAGTACTTC.

The V and J genes are TRBV5-6 and TRBJ2-5, with 8 bases lining up with TRBD2. The CDR3 extends over 17 amino acids. In germline, CDR1 is SGHDT, CDR2 YYEEEE. J was trimmed by 7 bases and V by 1 base; bases with no gene match: 15. The CDR3 sequence: CASSLLNPAGVSGTQYF. Written as DNA, the CDR3 is TGTGCCAGCAGCTTGTTGAATCCAGCGGGGGTTTCGGGGACCCAGTACTTC.